This T cell receptor (beta chain) was captured by sequencing in a study of a mutant IDH1 vaccine in newly diagnosed glioma. Study context: Before enrollment, patients got radiotherapy alone, temozolomide alone, or mostly the combination. Study-wide points: Pseudoprogression apparently lacked any relation to changes in top peripheral T cell clonotypes. Induction of immune responses by the vaccine occurred in about 95% of patients.

Method: immunoSEQ multiplex PCR; TCRdb's copy keeps in-frame clones and lacks some. The sample yields some 38,000 clones, around 82% seen once. Notes on this clone: The antigen is undetermined.

The CDR3 sequence is 15 residues long. Germline CDR1 and CDR2: MNHNY and SVGAGI (reference sequence). V lost 6 bases, J lost 0 bases, and 3 bases stayed unmatched. Stated time point: baseline, week 1 (first vaccination visit). As to treatment: pre-vaccination baseline after standard-of-care therapy. Each donor presented with a new WHO grade 3 or 4 astrocytoma that tested IDH1-mutant and showed ATRX loss. This receptor was identified in a man in his forties with glioma. Some clones in this sample may be carry-over from other donors' samples. Sequencing was performed on PBMCs, taken from a glioma patient treated with radiotherapy, temozolomide or both. The J gene is TRBJ1-3, the V gene TRBV6-6; 9 nucleotides align to TRBD1. CDR3 bases: TGTGCCAGCAGATCGACAGGGGGCTCTGGAAACACCATATATTTT. Protein sequence: CASRSTGGSGNTIYF.